One sample yielded the 11 T cell receptor beta chains listed below, sequenced in a study of T cell clusters in autoimmune cytopenias. Each sample's input was roughly 230 ng genomic DNA, roughly 38,000 genome equivalents. Multiplex touch-down PCR amplified TRB using TRB-A and TRB-B pools in one tube. TCRdb reprocessed the multiplex PCR reads and keeps a single row for each CDR3 protein, giving no DNA. The listing contains thousands of distinct CDR3 sequences. Material: peripheral blood. These receptors were taken from a human donor with an autoimmune cytopenia or autoimmune hepatitis (not recorded which).

The CDR3 is CSLGTSGFQETQYF. This chain links TRBV20-1 with TRBJ2-5; TCRdb returns TRBD2, unconfirmable since there is no DNA. CDR3 size: 14 residues. Germline CDR1 DFQATT, CDR2 SNEGSKA (reference sequence).

In terms of frequency, this clonotype is medium-sized (0.01 to 0.1%). This chain's CDR3 is CASSFPGYGYTF. This sequence joins TRBV11-1 and TRBJ1-2; TCRdb's assignment of TRBD1 cannot be checked, as there is no DNA. This CDR3 is built from 12 residues. Germline loops: CDR1 SGHAT, CDR2 FQDESV (reference sequence).

The chain uses TRBV6-5 and TRBJ1-6; the TRBD1 assignment by TCRdb is unverifiable without DNA. The CDR3 has 14 amino acids. Germline CDR1 reads MNHEY; CDR2 reads SVGAGI. CDR3 sequence reads: CASSPGGAGSPLHF.

This clonotype is classed as medium-sized by frequency. V gene TRBV27 combines with J gene TRBJ2-2; no DNA is available, so the TRBD1 call from TCRdb remains unchecked. The CDR3 runs 14 residues. CDR1 and CDR2 from the germline V gene are MNHEY and SMNVEV (reference sequence). The CDR3 loop is CATHRGMNTGELFF.

This chain connects TRBV5-6 to TRBJ2-1; TCRdb reports TRBD1, a call that lacks DNA to check it against. This CDR3 is 16 amino acids long. Germline CDR1 is SGHDT and CDR2 is YYEEEE. CDR3 residues: CASSLARQGAGNEQFF.

The gene calls are TRBV18 and TRBJ2-1. The CDR3 length is 15 residues. Germline V gives CDR1 KGHSH, CDR2 LQKENI. The CDR3 protein is CASSPPEGTYNEQFF.

This clonotype is identified as medium-sized from frequency. The genes are TRBV19 and TRBJ2-2; the D call of TRBD1 rests on TCRdb alone, since no DNA is present to check it. CDR1 is LNHDA, CDR2 SQIVND, per germline (reference sequence). This CDR3 has 14 amino acids. CDR3 sequence reads: CASSIRGNTGELFF.

This chain uses TRBV30 with TRBJ2-3; TCRdb's D call of TRBD1 is untestable without DNA. The germline CDR1 and CDR2 sequences are GTSNPN and SVGIG (reference sequence). The CDR3 covers 15 residues. The CDR3 here is CAWSRDNTITDTQYF.

Judged by frequency, this clonotype is medium-sized. The CDR3: CSAPGQVSFNEQFF. The J gene is TRBJ2-1, the V gene TRBV29-1; TCRdb returns TRBD1, unconfirmable since there is no DNA. This CDR3 is built from 14 residues. Germline loops: CDR1 SQVTM, CDR2 ANQGSEA.

The chain couples TRBV5-5 to TRBJ2-2. The CDR3 has 16 residues. Germline CDR1 and CDR2: SGHKS and YYEKEE (reference sequence). CDR3 sequence reads: CASSLSPGSGPGELFF.

This clonotype is deemed medium-sized by its frequency. The chain links TRBV29-1 to TRBJ2-7; the TRBD1 assignment by TCRdb is unverifiable without DNA. Per the germline V gene, CDR1 is SQVTM and CDR2 is ANQGSEA. CDR3 length: 13 residues. The CDR3 protein is CSVEGDRVPEQYF.